Presented here are 5 T cell receptor beta chains from one specimen sequenced in a study of blood T cell repertoires in COVID-19. Profiling relied on immunoSEQ multiplex PCR, and the TCRdb table lists in-frame clones only, not all of them. This table holds under 200,000 clones, 88% found once. The sample comprised PBMCs or T cells enriched from blood (not recorded which). The receptors were gathered from a woman aged 50 to 60 who had recovered from COVID-19.

The chain couples TRBV7-2 to TRBJ2-3; 7 positions match TRBD2. This CDR3 contains 16 residues. CDR1 is SGHTA, CDR2 FQGNSA, per germline. With 5 bases clipped from V and 6 bases from J, the junction kept 14 bases outside the gene matches. For the CDR3, the DNA is TGTGCCAGCAGCCCACCCGGACTAGAGGAACTGGATACGCAGTATTTT. Its translation is CASSPPGLEELDTQYF.

V and J are TRBV7-3 and TRBJ1-4; maybe TRBD1 (6 bases). CDR3 length equals 17 residues. Germline CDR1 is SGHTA and CDR2 is FQGTGA. Trimming took 1 base from V and 0 from J, leaving 12 bases between them. CDR3 amino acids: CASSLMDRLTTNEKLFF. As DNA, the CDR3 is TGTGCCAGCAGCTTAATGGACAGACTCACAACTAATGAAAAACTGTTTTTT.

The chain has TRBV7-9 and TRBJ2-7; TRBD1 matches at 7 bases. CDR3 length equals 15 residues. Germline V gives CDR1 SEHNR, CDR2 FQNEAQ (reference sequence). The V segment lost 8 bases and the J segment 4 bases; nucleotides outside the gene matches: 14. The CDR3 is CASHKTDRDHYEQYF. CDR3 nucleotide sequence: TGTGCCAGCCATAAGACAGACAGGGATCATTACGAGCAGTACTTC. Full variable domain (missing parts from reference TRBV7-9 and TRBJ2-7): DTGVSQNPRHKITKRGQNVTFRCDPISEHNRLYWYRQTLGQGPEFLTYFQNEAQLEKSRLLSDRFSAERPKGSFSTLEIQRTEQGDSAMYLCASHKTDRDHYEQYFGPGTRLTVT.

J is TRBJ1-1 and V is TRBV6-5; TRBD1 might be the D (5 bases). This CDR3 has 13 amino acids. Between the trimmed V and J ends, which lost 6 bases and 0 bases, there was a span of 8 bases. Germline V gene sequence: CDR1 MNHEY, CDR2 SVGAGI. CDR3 sequence (DNA): TGTGCCAGCAGAAGACAGATGAACACTGAAGCTTTCTTT. Its translation: CASRRQMNTEAFF.

This chain links TRBV2 with TRBJ2-1, with D hard to call. Trimming stripped 6 bases from V and 4 bases from J, with 7 bases between. Per germline, CDR1 SNHLY and CDR2 FYNNEI. This CDR3 is built from 12 residues. The DNA of the CDR3 is TGTGCCAGCAGCGAGCCTTACAATGAGCAGTTCTTC. Its protein is CASSEPYNEQFF. The entire variable domain, with the rest obtained from reference TRBV2 and TRBJ2-1, is as follows: EPEVTQTPSHQVTQMGQEVILRCVPISNHLYFYWYRQILGQKVEFLVSFYNNEISEKSEIFDDQFSVERPDGSNFTLKIRSTKLEDSAMYFCASSEPYNEQFFGPGTRLTVL.